This TCR beta chain was recovered during a study of T cells in localized non-small cell lung cancer. The repertoire was sequenced with immunoSEQ multiplex PCR; TCRdb's copy has only in-frame clones and lacks some. The sample contains roughly 86,000 clones, 84% of which appear only once. The sequence was obtained from a man aged 35 to 69 with stage I lung adenocarcinoma. The sample in question was peripheral blood, obtained before any cancer treatment.

CDR3 sequence: CASRTGNTEAFF. The CDR3 DNA reads as TGTGCTAGTCGAACAGGGAACACTGAAGCTTTCTTT. V is TRBV12-5 and J is TRBJ1-1; weak D call: TRBD1 (5 bases). V lost 8 bases, J lost 1 base, and 8 bases lay in between. The CDR3 totals 12 residues. The germline CDR1 and CDR2 sequences are LGHNT and FRNRAP. Using reference TRBV12-5 and TRBJ1-1 for the parts outside the CDR3, the full variable domain is DARVTQTPRHKVTEMGQEVTMRCQPILGHNTVFWYRQTMMQGLELLAYFRNRAPLDDSGMPKDRFSAEMPDATLATLKIQPSEPRDSAVYFCASRTGNTEAFFGQGTRLTVV.